This TCR beta chain derives from a study of blood T cell repertoires in COVID-19. Looking at the study overall: Some COVID-19 samples were acute and others convalescent; all came from the United States, Italy and Spain.

The data were produced by immunoSEQ multiplex PCR, yet TCRdb's version contains in-frame clones alone and is incomplete. The sample holds some 200,000 clones, 90% to 95% seen once. Germline V gene sequence: CDR1 GTSNPN, CDR2 SVGIG (reference sequence). V was cut by 3 bases and J by 7 bases, with 16 bases left in between. The CDR3 spans 15 residues. The source is a man aged 30 to 45 with COVID-19, enrolled during active disease. The rearrangement links TRBV30 to TRBJ1-6; D is undetermined. The sequencing input was peripheral blood. This CDR3 reads CAWRLGRSANSPLHF. CDR3 DNA: TGTGCCTGGAGGTTAGGGAGGTCCGCGAATTCACCCCTCCACTTT.